This T cell receptor beta chain was recorded in a study of technical replicates of blood from a handful of donors. CDR1 and CDR2 (germline): GTSNPN, SVGIG (reference sequence). V was cut by 3 bases and J by 2 bases, with 4 bases left in between. CDR3 length: 11 residues. Generated by immunoSEQ multiplex PCR, the TCRdb table keeps only in-frame clones and is missing some. The data show roughly 92,000 clones, with 95% seen just once and roughly 0.33% held by the top ten. This clonotype was obtained from a human donor in good health. The chain links TRBV30 to TRBJ1-1; D call uncertain. Sequences were obtained from T cells isolated from PBMCs. DNA for the CDR3: TGTGCCTGGAGCCGTAACACTGAAGCTTTCTTT. Translated, it gives CAWSRNTEAFF. Drawing the rest from reference TRBV30 and TRBJ1-1, the complete variable domain is SQTIHQWPATLVQPVGSPLSLECTVEGTSNPNLYWYRQAAGRGLQLLFYSVGIGQISSEVPQNLSASRPQDRQFILSSKKLLLSDSGFYLCAWSRNTEAFFGQGTRLTVV.